The present T cell receptor beta chain was sequenced within a study of cytomegalovirus exposure and HLA in healthy donors. PCR employed 60 Vbeta and 13 Jbeta primers. Clones were read by immunoSEQ multiplex PCR, and TCRdb kept only the in-frame ones, dropping some. Of about 100,000 clones in the sample, 65% to 80% were seen once. Germline CDR1 MDHEN, CDR2 SYDVKM. V dropped 10 bases and J dropped 0; count of bases not matched to a gene: 12. The CDR3 runs 17 residues. Material: PBMCs. This TCR came from a woman aged 45-65 years in good health and CMV-seropositive. V is TRBV28 and J is TRBJ2-1, with 10 bases lining up with TRBD1. Here the CDR3 DNA reads TGTGCCACCAGACCCCAGACAGGGGGCCGCTCCTACAATGAGCAGTTCTTC. Its protein is CATRPQTGGRSYNEQFF.